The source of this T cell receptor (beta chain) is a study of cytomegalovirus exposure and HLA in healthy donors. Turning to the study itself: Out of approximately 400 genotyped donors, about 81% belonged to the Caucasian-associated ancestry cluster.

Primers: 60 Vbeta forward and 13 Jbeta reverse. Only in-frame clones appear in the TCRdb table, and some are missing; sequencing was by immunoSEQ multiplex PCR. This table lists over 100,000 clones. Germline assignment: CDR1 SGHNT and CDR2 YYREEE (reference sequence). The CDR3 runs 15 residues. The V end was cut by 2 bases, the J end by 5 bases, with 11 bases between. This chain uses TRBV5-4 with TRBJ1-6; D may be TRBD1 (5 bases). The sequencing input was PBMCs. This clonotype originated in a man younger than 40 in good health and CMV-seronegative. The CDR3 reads CASSFQAGNNSPLHF. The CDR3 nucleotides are TGTGCCAGCAGCTTTCAGGCAGGGAATAATTCACCCCTCCACTTT.